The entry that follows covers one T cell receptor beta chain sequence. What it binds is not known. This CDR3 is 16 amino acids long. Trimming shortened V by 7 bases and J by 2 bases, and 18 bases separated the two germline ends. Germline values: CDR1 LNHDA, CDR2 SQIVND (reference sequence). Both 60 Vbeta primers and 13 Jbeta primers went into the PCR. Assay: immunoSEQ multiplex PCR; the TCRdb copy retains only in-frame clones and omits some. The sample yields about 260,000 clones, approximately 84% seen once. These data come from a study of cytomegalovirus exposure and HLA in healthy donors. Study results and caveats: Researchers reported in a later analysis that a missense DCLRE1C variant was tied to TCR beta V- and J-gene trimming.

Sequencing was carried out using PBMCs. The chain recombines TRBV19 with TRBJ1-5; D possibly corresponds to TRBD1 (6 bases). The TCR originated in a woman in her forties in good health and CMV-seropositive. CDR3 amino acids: CASTPRAGVGNQPQHF. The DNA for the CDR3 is TGTGCCAGTACCCCCCGAGCAGGGGTGGGCAATCAGCCCCAGCATTTT.